The 13 T cell receptor beta chains in this list originate from one sample, sequenced in a study of control samples from healthy donors and cancer patients. Here immunoSEQ multiplex PCR was the method, and the copy in TCRdb shows in-frame clones only, minus some. The repertoire holds about 110,000 clones, with just under 85% as singletons. The sequencing sample was made of blood. The receptors were gathered from a man aged 18 to 29 in good health.

V gene TRBV20-1 combines with J gene TRBJ2-5; 7 nucleotides agree with TRBD1. Trimming took 8 bases from V and 7 from J; bases not matched to a gene: 7. In germline, CDR1 is DFQATT, CDR2 SNEGSKA (reference sequence). The CDR3 consists of 11 residues. CDR3 protein: CSTTGNRTQYF. The DNA of the CDR3 is TGCAGTACGACAGGGAATCGGACCCAGTACTTC.

The chain is built from TRBV5-1 and TRBJ1-4; TRBD1 matches at 11 bases. Germline trimming cut 3 bases from V and 2 bases from J; bases unmatched to any gene: 6. The germline CDR1 and CDR2 sequences are SGHRS and YFSETQ. CDR3 length equals 17 residues. This CDR3 is CASSYGTGGLTNEKLFF. CDR3 in DNA: TGCGCCAGCAGCTACGGGACAGGGGGTTTGACTAATGAAAAACTGTTTTTT. Full variable domain (outside the CDR3, taken from reference TRBV5-1 and TRBJ1-4): KAGVTQTPRYLIKTRGQQVTLSCSPISGHRSVSWYQQTPGQGLQFLFEYFSETQRNKGNFPGRFSGRQFSNSRSEMNVSTLELGDSALYLCASSYGTGGLTNEKLFFGSGTQLSVL.

The chain recombines TRBV6-5 with TRBJ2-3, with 7 bases fitting TRBD2. The length of the CDR3 is 14 residues. V trimming: 7 bases; J trimming: 4 bases; junction bases outside the gene matches: 8. Germline loops: CDR1 MNHEY, CDR2 SVGAGI. The CDR3 loop is CASTRGRGADTQYF. DNA of the CDR3: TGTGCCAGCACCCGAGGGAGGGGTGCAGATACGCAGTATTTT.

The V and J genes are TRBV6-5 and TRBJ2-2; D may be TRBD2 (5 bases). Trimming took off 6 bases at V and 4 bases at J, with 12 bases between the two ends. The germline V gene has CDR1 MNHEY and CDR2 SVGAGI. The CDR3 extends over 14 amino acids. CDR3: CASRPRTLTGELFF. For the CDR3, the DNA is TGTGCCAGCAGGCCTAGGACTCTCACCGGGGAGCTGTTTTTT.

This clone occurred a few times. The chain combines TRBV18 with TRBJ2-3; D gene unclear. The CDR3 extends over 15 amino acids. The ends were cut back, 3 bases at V and 0 bases at J, with 10 bases in the middle. The germline CDR1 and CDR2 sequences are KGHSH and LQKENI. CDR3 sequence (DNA): TGTGCCAGCTCACCGGACGGAAAAAGCACAGATACGCAGTATTTT. It encodes CASSPDGKSTDTQYF.

The genes are TRBV11-2 and TRBJ2-3; no reliable D call. CDR3 size: 14 residues. CDR1 and CDR2 (germline): SGHAT, FQNNGV. Trimming took 0 bases from V and 0 from J, leaving 4 bases between them. CDR3 loop: CASSLDYSTDTQYF. Written as DNA, the CDR3 is TGTGCCAGCAGCTTAGATTACAGCACAGATACGCAGTATTTT.

The chain joins TRBV11-2 to TRBJ2-7; possibly TRBD1 for D (6 bases). Trimming took 1 base from V and 2 from J, leaving 18 bases between them. Germline values: CDR1 SGHAT, CDR2 FQNNGV. There are 17 residues in the CDR3. The CDR3 is CASSLGTTQGTPYEQYV. The DNA of the CDR3 is TGTGCCAGCAGCTTAGGAACTACCCAGGGGACCCCCTACGAGCAGTACGTC.

The chain couples TRBV6-5 to TRBJ1-2; 11 positions match TRBD1. V was clipped by 0 bases and J by 7 bases; unmatched bases: 7. Germline V CDR1 and CDR2: MNHEY, SVGAGI. This CDR3 has 16 amino acids. CDR3 amino acids: CASSYSGTGGGSGYTF. The CDR3, as DNA: TGTGCCAGCAGTTACTCAGGGACAGGGGGAGGGTCTGGCTACACCTTC.

The chain has TRBV11-2 and TRBJ1-1; no firm D call. CDR1 is SGHAT and CDR2 is FQNNGV in the germline V gene. V lost 1 base, J lost 0 bases, and 12 bases lay in between. This CDR3 is built from 16 residues. The chain's CDR3 is CASSLVRVRMNTEAFF. CDR3 nucleotide sequence: TGTGCCAGCAGCTTAGTACGGGTCCGCATGAACACTGAAGCTTTCTTT.

This chain links TRBV10-2 with TRBJ1-1, with D unresolved. CDR3 size: 14 residues. Per germline, CDR1 WSHSY and CDR2 SAAADI. V dropped 2 bases and J dropped 1 base, with 8 bases sitting between them. The CDR3 coding sequence is TGCGCCAGCAGTGAGCGAGTTCAGAACACTGAAGCTTTCTTT. Residues: CASSERVQNTEAFF.

The rearrangement links TRBV9 to TRBJ1-3; D is unclear. V was clipped by 0 bases and J by 1 base, with 2 bases between them. Germline values: CDR1 SGDLS, CDR2 YYNGEE. The CDR3 is 13 residues long. The CDR3 reads CASSVGSGNTIYF. The CDR3 DNA follows: TGTGCCAGCAGCGTAGGATCTGGAAACACCATATATTTT.

The chain joins TRBV7-9 to TRBJ1-2; no clear D gene. V lost 3 bases, J lost 4 bases, and 6 bases lay in between. The CDR3 is made up of 12 amino acids. Germline CDR1 is SEHNR and CDR2 is FQNEAQ (reference sequence). The CDR3 DNA reads TGTGCCAGCAGCTTGTCCGTCTATGGCTACACCTTC. Translation: CASSLSVYGYTF.

This clone was observed a few times. The chain carries TRBV19 and TRBJ1-5; no reliable D call. The CDR3 has 12 residues. V lost 3 bases, J lost 4 bases, and 4 bases lay in between. The V gene's germline CDR1 is LNHDA and CDR2 SQIVND (reference sequence). The CDR3 here is CASSMGNQPQHF. CDR3 nucleotides: TGTGCCAGTAGTATGGGAAATCAGCCCCAGCATTTT. The variable domain in full, with the rest retrieved from reference TRBV19 and TRBJ1-5, is DGGITQSPKYLFRKEGQNVTLSCEQNLNHDAMYWYRQDPGQGLRLIYYSQIVNDFQKGDIAEGYSVSREKKESFPLTVTSAQKNPTAFYLCASSMGNQPQHFGDGTRLSIL.